Listed below are T cell receptor beta chains from one sample, sequenced in a study of control samples from healthy donors and cancer patients. TCRdb's copy holds only in-frame clones and misses some; the assay was immunoSEQ multiplex PCR. The sample yields 350,000 to 450,000 clones, roughly 90% seen once. Sequenced material: PBMCs. The receptors shown here come from a man in his forties with head and neck cancer. CDR3s include the opening cysteine and the closing phenylalanine or tryptophan. A D gene is named only where the DNA matches it firmly. Size tells how often a clone was seen (once, few, many) or the class of an expanded clone, and some rows leave it out.

NA	TRBJ1-1	TRBV12-3/TRBV12-4	TRBD1	TGTGCCAGCAGACACGACAGGGGTGCTGAAGCTTTCTTT	CASRHDRGAEAFF
NA	TRBJ1-4	TRBV28	NA	TGTGCCGGGGGGACGGAACCCAGAGGTGAAAAACTGTTTTTT	CAGGTEPRGEKLFF
once	TRBJ2-7	TRBV6-5	NA	TGTGCCAGCAGTCGTGGACAGACATTCTCCTACGAGCAGTACTTC	CASSRGQTFSYEQYF
NA	TRBJ1-6	TRBV5-1	TRBD1	TGCGCCAGCAGCTCGGGGACAGGGGGGGAATCACCCCTCCACTTT	CASSSGTGGESPLHF
once	TRBJ2-2	TRBV2	TRBD2	TGTGCCAGCTCACGGACTAGCGGGAGAATCGGGGAGCTGTTTTTT	CASSRTSGRIGELFF
NA	TRBJ2-2	TRBV4-3	TRBD1	TGCGCCAGCAGCATCGGACAGGAGAACACCGGGGAGCTGTTTTTT	CASSIGQENTGELFF
NA	TRBJ1-5	TRBV6-2/TRBV6-3	NA	TGTGCCAGCAGCCATAACCCGGACACAGATCAGCCCCAGCATTTT	CASSHNPDTDQPQHF
NA	TRBJ1-1	TRBV9	NA	TGTGCCAGCAGCGCTCAGGGGCTTCAAACGGGCACTGAAGCTTTCTTT	CASSAQGLQTGTEAFF
NA	TRBJ2-5	TRBV19	NA	TGTGCCAGTAGCGGCAGCACTCAAGAGACCCAGTACTTC	CASSGSTQETQYF
NA	TRBJ2-2	TRBV7-9	TRBD2	TGTGCCAGCAGCTGGAGGTCTAGCGGGGGGCTCCCGGGCACCGGGGAGCTGTTTTTT	CASSWRSSGGLPGTGELFF
NA	TRBJ1-2	TRBV2	NA	TGTGCCAGCAATCGGGAAAGGGGTAGCGGCTACACCTTC	CASNRERGSGYTF
NA	TRBJ2-7	TRBV18	TRBD1	TGTGCCAGCTCATCAGGGACAGGGGGTTCGGCCTTAAAGCAGTACTTC	CASSSGTGGSALKQYF
once	TRBJ2-5	TRBV5-1	NA	TGCGCCAGCAGCCTCTTCCGGACAGCCCCAGGGGAGACCCAGTACTTC	CASSLFRTAPGETQYF
NA	TRBJ2-7	TRBV5-1	TRBD2	TGCGCCAGCAGCTACGGGGGGGACCGGTCCTACGAGCAGTACTTC	CASSYGGDRSYEQYF
NA	TRBJ1-5	TRBV28	NA	TGTGCCAGTTCAGTTAGCAATCAGCCCCAGCATTTT	CASSVSNQPQHF
few	TRBJ2-1	TRBV24-1	NA	TGTGCCACCAGTGATTTGAACCCTGATGAGCAGTTCTTC	CATSDLNPDEQFF
NA	TRBJ1-1	TRBV7-2	NA	TGTGCCAGCAGCTTATCACACCCTGACACTGAAGCTTTCTTT	CASSLSHPDTEAFF
NA	TRBJ1-5	TRBV27	NA	TGTGCCAGCAGTTTTTCTGGTGTAAAGGCCCAGCATTTT	CASSFSGVKAQHF
NA	TRBJ1-2	TRBV27	NA	TGTGCCAGCAGTTTATCGGCTGGTGGGGGGATCGGTGGCTACACCTTC	CASSLSAGGGIGGYTF
NA	TRBJ2-3	TRBV7-9	TRBD2	TGTGCCAGCAGCTTCCGCGGGGGGGCGGATACGCAGTATTTT	CASSFRGGADTQYF
NA	TRBJ2-1	TRBV29-1	NA	TGCAGCGTTGAACTCTACAATGAGCAGTTCTTC	CSVELYNEQFF
NA	TRBJ1-1	TRBV27	TRBD1	TGTGCCAGCAGCTGGGGACAGAGTTTGAACACTGAAGCTTTCTTT	CASSWGQSLNTEAFF
NA	TRBJ2-1	TRBV29-1	NA	TGCAGCGTTGGTAATAGATACAATGAGCAGTTCTTC	CSVGNRYNEQFF